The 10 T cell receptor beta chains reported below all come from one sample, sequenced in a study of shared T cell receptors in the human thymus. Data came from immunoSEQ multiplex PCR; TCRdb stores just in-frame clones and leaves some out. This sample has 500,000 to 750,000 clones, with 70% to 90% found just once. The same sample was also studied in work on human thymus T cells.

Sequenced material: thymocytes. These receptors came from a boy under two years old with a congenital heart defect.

DNA for the CDR3: TGCGCCAGCAGCCGTTATCGGACAGGTCGGGATCAGCCCCAGCATTTT. Its translation is CASSRYRTGRDQPQHF. This chain links TRBV4-1 with TRBJ1-5; 7 positions match TRBD1. Germline trimming cut 4 bases from V and 5 bases from J; bases unmatched to any gene: 11. The CDR3 is 16 residues long. Germline-derived CDR1 and CDR2 are MGHRA and YSYEKL.

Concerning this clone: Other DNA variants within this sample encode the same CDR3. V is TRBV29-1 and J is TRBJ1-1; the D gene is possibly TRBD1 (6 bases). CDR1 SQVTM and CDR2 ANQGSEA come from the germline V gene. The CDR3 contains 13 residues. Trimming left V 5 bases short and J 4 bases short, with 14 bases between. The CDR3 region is CSVWTAPSTEAFF. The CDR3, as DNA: TGCAGCGTTTGGACAGCTCCGAGCACTGAAGCTTTCTTT.

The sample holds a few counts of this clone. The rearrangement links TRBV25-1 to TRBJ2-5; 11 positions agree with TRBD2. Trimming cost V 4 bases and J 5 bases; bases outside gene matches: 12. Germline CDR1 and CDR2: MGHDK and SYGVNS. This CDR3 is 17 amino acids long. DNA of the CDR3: TGTGCCAGCAGTGCTTTGACTAGCGGGACGTTCGGGGAGACCCAGTACTTC. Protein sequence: CASSALTSGTFGETQYF.

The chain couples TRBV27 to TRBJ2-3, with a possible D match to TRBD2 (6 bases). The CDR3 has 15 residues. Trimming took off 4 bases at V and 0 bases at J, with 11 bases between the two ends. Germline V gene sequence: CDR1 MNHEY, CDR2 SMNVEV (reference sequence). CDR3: CASSSSGVSTDTQYF. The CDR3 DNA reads TGTGCCAGCAGTTCATCGGGAGTCAGCACAGATACGCAGTATTTT.

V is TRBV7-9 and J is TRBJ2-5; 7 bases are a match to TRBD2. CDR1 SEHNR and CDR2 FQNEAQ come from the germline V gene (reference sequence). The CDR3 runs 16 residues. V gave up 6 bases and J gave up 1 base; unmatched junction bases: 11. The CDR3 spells CASRNPGGGLQETQYF. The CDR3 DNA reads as TGTGCCAGCAGGAATCCGGGGGGAGGCCTCCAAGAGACCCAGTACTTC.

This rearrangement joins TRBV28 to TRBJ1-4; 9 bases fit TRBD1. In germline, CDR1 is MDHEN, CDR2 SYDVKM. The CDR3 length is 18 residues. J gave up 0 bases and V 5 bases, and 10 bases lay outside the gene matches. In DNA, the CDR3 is TGTGCCAGCAGTCCCTCGACAGGGGGGGAAGCAACTAATGAAAAACTGTTTTTT. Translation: CASSPSTGGEATNEKLFF.

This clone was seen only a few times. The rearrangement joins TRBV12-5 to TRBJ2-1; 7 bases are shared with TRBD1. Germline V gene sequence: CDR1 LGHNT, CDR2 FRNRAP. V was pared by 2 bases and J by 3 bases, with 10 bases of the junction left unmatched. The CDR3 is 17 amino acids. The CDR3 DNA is TGTGCTAGTGGTTTGCCCTCCGGACAGGACCACTACAATGAGCAGTTCTTC. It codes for CASGLPSGQDHYNEQFF.

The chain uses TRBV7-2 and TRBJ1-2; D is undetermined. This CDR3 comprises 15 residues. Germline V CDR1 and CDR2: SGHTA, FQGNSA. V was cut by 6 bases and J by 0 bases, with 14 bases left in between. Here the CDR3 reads CASRPRGLTNYGYTF. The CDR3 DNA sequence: TGTGCCAGCAGGCCCCGGGGTTTAACTAACTATGGCTACACCTTC.

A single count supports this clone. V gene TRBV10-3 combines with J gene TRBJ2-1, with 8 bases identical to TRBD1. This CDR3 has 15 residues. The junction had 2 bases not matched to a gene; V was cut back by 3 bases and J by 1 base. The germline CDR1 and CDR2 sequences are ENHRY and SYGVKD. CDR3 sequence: CAISDGTGSYNEQFF. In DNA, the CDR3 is TGTGCCATCAGTGACGGGACAGGATCCTACAATGAGCAGTTCTTC.

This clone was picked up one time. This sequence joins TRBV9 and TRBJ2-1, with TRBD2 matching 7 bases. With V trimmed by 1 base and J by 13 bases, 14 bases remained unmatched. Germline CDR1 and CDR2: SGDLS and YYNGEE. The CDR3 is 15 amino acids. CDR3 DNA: TGTGCCAGCAGCGTAACGGCTAGCGGTAATGAGTTACAGTTCTTC. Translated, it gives CASSVTASGNELQFF.